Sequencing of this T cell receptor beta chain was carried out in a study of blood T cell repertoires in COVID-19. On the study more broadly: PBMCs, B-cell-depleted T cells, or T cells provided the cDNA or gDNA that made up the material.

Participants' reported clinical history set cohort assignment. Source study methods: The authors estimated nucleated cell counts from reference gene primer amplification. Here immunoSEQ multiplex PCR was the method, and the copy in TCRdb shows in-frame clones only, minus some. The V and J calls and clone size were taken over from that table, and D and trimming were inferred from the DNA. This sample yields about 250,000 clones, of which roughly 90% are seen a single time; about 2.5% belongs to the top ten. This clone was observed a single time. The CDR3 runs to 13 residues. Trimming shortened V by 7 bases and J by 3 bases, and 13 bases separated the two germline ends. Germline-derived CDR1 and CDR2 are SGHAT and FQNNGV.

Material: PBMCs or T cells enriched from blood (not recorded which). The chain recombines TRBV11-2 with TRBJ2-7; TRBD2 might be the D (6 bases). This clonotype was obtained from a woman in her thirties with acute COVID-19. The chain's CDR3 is CASTMGRGYEQYF. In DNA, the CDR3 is TGTGCCAGCACCATGGGGCGGGGCTACGAGCAGTACTTC.